This T cell receptor beta chain was observed in a study of post-analysis software for immune sequencing data. Turning to the study itself: Disease trajectories encompassed relapsing-remitting, secondary progressive and progressive-relapsing multiple sclerosis.

This clonotype was detected a few times. The antigen remains unidentified. The CDR3 is made up of 15 amino acids. V shed 4 bases and J 7 bases; nucleotides not matched to a gene: 6. Looked up from germline, CDR1 is LNHNV and CDR2 is YYDKDF (reference sequence). The study's findings and limits: Patients showed TRBV5-6, TRBV5-1 and TRBV20-1 among several TRBV segments more frequent than in controls. People with multiple sclerosis had a significantly lower normalized Chao1 diversity than controls did. Samples sharing a preparation batch grouped tightly together when assessed by F measure.

Libraries were made from TCR beta cDNA, and they carried unique molecular identifiers. T cells numbering roughly 1 to 10 million yielded around 500,000 cDNA molecules. TCRdb called the PCR reads again in MiXCR, with one record for every CDR3 protein. The table records some 190,000 distinct CDR3 sequences, 29% of them present only once. The chain combines TRBV15 with TRBJ1-4; the match to TRBD1 covers 10 bases. The sequenced sample was blood. This TCR derives from a girl between 2 and 17 years old with multiple sclerosis. Here the CDR3 reads CATSIRTGGFEKLFF. DNA for the CDR3: TGTGCCACCAGCATCAGGACAGGGGGATTTGAAAAACTGTTTTTT.